This T cell receptor (beta chain) was profiled in a study of response to subunit inactivated influenza vaccine. TCRdb re-called the RT-PCR reads with MiXCR, one entry per CDR3 protein. Among 280,000 or so distinct CDR3 sequences listed, just over 20% were seen once. The V gene end was trimmed by 1 base and the J gene end by 4 bases; junction bases not matched to a gene: 12. The CDR3 is 17 amino acids. Germline assignment: CDR1 LNHNV and CDR2 YYDKDF (reference sequence). This sample comprised PBMCs from blood, obtained less than 22 months after vaccination. The J gene is TRBJ1-2, the V gene TRBV15, with 7 bases identical to TRBD1. This TCR was recovered from a man in his fifties or sixties who received an inactivated influenza vaccine. The CDR3 protein is CATSRGGETGRSYGYTF. The CDR3 nucleotides are TGTGCCACCAGCAGAGGTGGGGAGACAGGGCGAAGCTATGGCTACACCTTC.